The 6 T cell receptor beta chains below come from one sample, sequenced in a study of T cell clonality in common variable immunodeficiency. Profiled with immunoSEQ multiplex PCR; TCRdb holds only in-frame clones, not every one. The repertoire consists of about 64,000 clones, none detected only once. Sequences were obtained from peripheral blood mononuclear cells. The receptor set was obtained from a person between 18 and 75 years old in good health.

This clone was found many times. The read is 3 residues too short to cover the CDR3 end, so that end is filled in from the germline J gene. The J gene is TRBJ1-6, the V gene TRBV7-9; TRBD1 might be the D (6 bases). Germline V CDR1 and CDR2: SEHNR, FQNEAQ (reference sequence). The CDR3 totals 14 residues. V lost 2 bases and J lost 10, with 12 bases in between. The sequenced part of the CDR3 DNA is TGTGCCAGCAGCTTACGGGGGGCCGAATCACCC. Translation gives CASSLRGAESP. The CDR3 in full is CASSLRGAESPLHF.

This clone was picked up many times. Read coverage stops 3 residues before the CDR3 terminus; the germline J gene supplies the remainder. The chain uses TRBV5-1 and TRBJ1-1; 8 nucleotides align to TRBD1. This CDR3 contains 15 residues. Trimming at V came to 3 bases and at J to 0 bases, leaving 4 bases not matched to a gene. The germline V gene encodes CDR1 SGHRS and CDR2 YFSETQ. CDR3 bases read: TGCGCCAGCAGCTCAGGACAGGGAATGAACACTGAA. Its translation is CASSSGQGMNTE. The whole CDR3 reads CASSSGQGMNTEAFF.

This clone was seen many times. CDR3 amino acids: CASSLAIKGTEETQYF. The CDR3 DNA, read in part, is TGTGCCAGCAGCTTAGCCATCAAAGGGACAGAAGAGACC. The rearrangement uses TRBV7-7 and TRBJ2-5; TRBD1 matches 7 bases. The read comes to an end 3 residues before the CDR3 does, leaving the germline J gene to fill in the end. Germline V gene lookup returns CDR1 SSHAT and CDR2 FNYEAQ (reference sequence). With 0 bases clipped from V and 3 bases from J, the junction kept 7 bases outside the gene matches. The CDR3 is made up of 16 amino acids. Drawing the rest from reference TRBV7-7 and TRBJ2-5, the complete variable domain is GAGVSQSPRYKVTKRGQDVTLRCDPISSHATLYWYQQALGQGPEFLTYFNYEAQPDKSGLPSDRFSAERPEGSISTLTIQRTEQRDSAMYRCASSLAIKGTEETQYFGPGTRLLVL.

This clone was recorded at least ten times. The read gets to within 3 residues of the CDR3 end, and the germline J gene fills in the rest. The rearrangement joins TRBV7-3 to TRBJ1-1; 9 bases agree with TRBD1. This CDR3 region has 15 residues. Germline CDR1 SGHTA, CDR2 FQGTGA. V lost 5 bases, J lost 1 base, and 5 bases stayed unmatched. The CDR3 here is CASSATGGQNTEAFF. Incomplete CDR3 DNA: TGTGCCAGCAGCGCAACAGGGGGCCAGAACACTGAA.

This clone was recorded at least ten times. The sequenced fragment ends 3 residues before the CDR3 boundary, so the rest is inferred from the germline J gene. The genes are TRBV4-1 and TRBJ2-7; TRBD2 matches 8 bases. Germline values: CDR1 MGHRA, CDR2 YSYEKL. V shed 4 bases, J shed 1 base, and the junction held 15 bases outside the gene matches. The CDR3 sequence is 18 residues long. The part of the CDR3 DNA that was read is TGCGCCAGCAGCCGACCCCCGGGTAGCGGGACTAGTTCCTACGAG. As protein: CASSRPPGSGTSSYE. The full CDR3 reads CASSRPPGSGTSSYEQYF.

The table lists this clone with many counts. The read is 3 residues too short to cover the CDR3 end, so that end is filled in from the germline J gene. The gene calls are TRBV12-3 or TRBV12-4 and TRBJ2-1; 10 bases are a match to TRBD1. This CDR3 spans 16 amino acids. V lost 5 bases and J lost 1; bases outside the gene matches: 5. The sequenced part of the CDR3 DNA is TGTGCCAGCAGTCCCGGGACAGGGGTATCCTACAATGAG. Residues: CASSPGTGVSYNE. The CDR3 in full is CASSPGTGVSYNEQFF.